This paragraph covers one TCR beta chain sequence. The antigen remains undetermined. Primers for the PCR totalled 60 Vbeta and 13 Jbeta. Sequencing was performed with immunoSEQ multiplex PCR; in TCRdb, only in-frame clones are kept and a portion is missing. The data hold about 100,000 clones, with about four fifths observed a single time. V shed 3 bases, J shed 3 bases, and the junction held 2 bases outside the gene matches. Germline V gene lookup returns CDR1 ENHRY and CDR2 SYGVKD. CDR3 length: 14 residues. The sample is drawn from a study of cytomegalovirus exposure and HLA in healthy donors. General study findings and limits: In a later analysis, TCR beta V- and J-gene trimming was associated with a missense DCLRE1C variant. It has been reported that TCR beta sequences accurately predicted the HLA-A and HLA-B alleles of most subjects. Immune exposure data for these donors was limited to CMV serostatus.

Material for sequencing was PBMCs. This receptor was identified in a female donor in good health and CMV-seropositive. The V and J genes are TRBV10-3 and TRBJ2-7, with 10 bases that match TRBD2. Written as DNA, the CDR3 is TGTGCCATCAGTGACGGGACTAGCGTCTACGAGCAGTACTTC. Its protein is CAISDGTSVYEQYF.